Given below is one T cell receptor (beta chain) in context. What it binds is not known. Patients showing uncontrolled infection, other autoimmune disease, pregnancy or lactation were ineligible. Source material for PBMCs was 10 ml fresh peripheral blood. These data come from a study of T cells in Graves' hyperthyroidism and ophthalmopathy. Germline CDR1 MRHNA, CDR2 SNTAGT. Unmatched junction bases numbered 6, after V lost 5 bases and J lost 7 bases. This CDR3 is 14 amino acids long. Using RNA transcripts as the source, TCR beta CDR3 regions were amplified. In the first-round RT-PCR of the TCR CDR3, the HTBI primer set was used. TCRdb re-called the multiplex PCR reads with MiXCR, one entry per CDR3 protein. The repertoire includes 20,000 to 30,000 distinct CDR3 sequences, around 40% of them detected once, and 10% sits in the top ten. Study results and limitations: Appearing also in blood were most of the thyroid clonotypes expanded above 0.001. In the analysis, a 13 V-J model separated ophthalmopathy from stable hyperthyroidism.

This chain connects TRBV6-4 to TRBJ2-3; 10 nucleotides align to TRBD1. Sequences were obtained from blood. This receptor was obtained from a woman between 25 and 40 years old with Graves' hyperthyroidism. The chain's CDR3 is CASSIDRGPYTQYF. DNA of the CDR3: TGTGCCAGCAGTATTGACAGGGGGCCATATACGCAGTATTTT.